This T cell receptor (beta chain) was identified during a study of shared clonotypes between healthy human individuals. This clone was seen a few times. What it binds is not known. Germline V lookup: CDR1 SGHNT, CDR2 YYREEE (reference sequence). The V and J ends lost 4 bases and 3 bases respectively, with 11 bases between them. The CDR3 contains 13 residues. Libraries were prepared by immunoSEQ multiplex PCR; TCRdb keeps only in-frame clonotypes and omits some of them. The profile shows over a million clones, approximately 97% of them singletons. The study's findings and limits: Roughly 5% was the fraction of naive CD4 clonotypes found shared across four donors.

This sequence was found in a young man in good health. The sample comprised naive CD4+ T cells sorted from blood. Subset described: CD45RA+ positively selected. V usage is TRBV5-4 and J usage is TRBJ2-7; perhaps TRBD1 as D (5 bases). CDR3 DNA: TGTGCCAGCAGCCATCCTCAGGGCTACGAGCAGTACTTC. The encoded protein is CASSHPQGYEQYF.